The 25 T cell receptor beta chains below all came from one sample that was sequenced in a study of cytomegalovirus exposure and HLA in healthy donors. The PCR ran on 60 Vbeta and 13 Jbeta primers. The method was immunoSEQ multiplex PCR; TCRdb's version includes in-frame clones alone and lacks a portion of them. The repertoire shows approximately 45,000 clones; the top ten hold under 2.5%. Material for sequencing was PBMCs. These receptors originate from a woman aged 40-49 years in good health and CMV-seronegative.

The chain has TRBV29-1 and TRBJ1-1; 9 bases align to TRBD1. Germline CDR1 and CDR2: SQVTM and ANQGSEA. The CDR3 sequence is 15 residues long. V shed 3 bases and J 6 bases; nucleotides not matched to a gene: 11. This CDR3 reads CSVDQGTGTYAEAFF. The CDR3 DNA reads as TGCAGCGTTGACCAGGGGACAGGGACATACGCTGAAGCTTTCTTT.

CDR3 nucleotides: TGTGCCAGCAGTTACGGGCCCGCCGGCGAGCAGTACTTC. This sequence encodes CASSYGPAGEQYF. This chain links TRBV6-6 with TRBJ2-7; D is undetermined. The germline V gene encodes CDR1 MNHNY and CDR2 SVGAGI (reference sequence). The ends were cut back, 2 bases at V and 6 bases at J, with 11 bases in the middle. This CDR3 spans 13 amino acids.

V usage is TRBV29-1 and J usage is TRBJ2-3; TRBD2 matches 12 bases. Germline trimming cut 0 bases from V and 5 bases from J; bases unmatched to any gene: 9. CDR3 length equals 17 residues. The germline CDR1 and CDR2 sequences are SQVTM and ANQGSEA. Written as DNA, the CDR3 is TGCAGCGTTGAAGATCAGAAGGGACTAGCGGGTGTAGATACGCAGTATTTT. It specifies CSVEDQKGLAGVDTQYF.

The chain links TRBV12-5 to TRBJ2-5, with TRBD2 identical over 7 bases. V was clipped by 7 bases and J by 1 base; unmatched bases: 6. Looked up from germline, CDR1 is LGHNT and CDR2 is FRNRAP. The CDR3 contains 14 residues. The CDR3 nucleotides are TGTGCTAGTGCCACCCTAGCGGCCCAAGAGACCCAGTACTTC. Translation gives CASATLAAQETQYF.

The chain employs TRBV9 and TRBJ1-4; maybe TRBD1 (5 bases). V shed 2 bases and J shed 5 bases, with 13 bases lying between them. Looked up from germline, CDR1 is SGDLS and CDR2 is YYNGEE. The CDR3 consists of 15 residues. The CDR3 DNA sequence: TGTGCCAGCAGCGTCCTCGGAGGGGCGAATGAAAAACTGTTTTTT. This gives the protein CASSVLGGANEKLFF.

This chain links TRBV7-3 with TRBJ2-7; TRBD1 matches at 7 bases. This CDR3 is built from 15 residues. The ends lost 4 bases at V and 3 bases at J; junction bases unmatched: 9. Germline lookup yields CDR1 SGHTA and CDR2 FQGTGA. The CDR3 DNA is TGTGCCAGCAGCTCAGCCCCGGGACAGCTCTACGAGCAGTACTTC. Protein sequence: CASSSAPGQLYEQYF.

This rearrangement joins TRBV6-1 to TRBJ1-2; D not certain. With 1 base removed from V and 7 bases from J, the gap between germline ends came to 16 bases. Germline assignment: CDR1 MNHNS and CDR2 SASEGT. The CDR3 has 15 amino acids. The CDR3 DNA is TGTGCCAGCAGTGAAGTTATACGGTCATCCCGTGGCTACACCTTC. This gives the protein CASSEVIRSSRGYTF.

The chain recombines TRBV7-2 with TRBJ2-7; TRBD1 matches at 12 bases. The V and J ends lost 1 base and 5 bases, in that order; junction bases with no gene match: 3. In germline, CDR1 is SGHTA, CDR2 FQGNSA. The CDR3 covers 15 residues. The CDR3 coding sequence is TGTGCCAGCAGCTTAGTAGGGACAGGGGGCCACGAGCAGTACTTC. It is translated as CASSLVGTGGHEQYF.

The J gene is TRBJ2-7, the V gene TRBV4-3, with TRBD2 identical over 7 bases. From germline, CDR1 is LGHNA and CDR2 YSLEER. V gave up 2 bases and J gave up 2 bases; unmatched junction bases: 6. CDR3 size: 15 residues. CDR3 bases: TGCGCCAGCAGCCAAAGCCTAGCGGCCCCCTACGAGCAGTACTTC. It codes for CASSQSLAAPYEQYF.

This chain links TRBV15 with TRBJ2-5; D is possibly TRBD2 (5 bases). The V end was cut by 0 bases, the J end by 1 base, with 12 bases between. The CDR3 runs to 16 residues. Germline assignment: CDR1 LNHNV and CDR2 YYDKDF (reference sequence). This chain's CDR3 is CATSRDGSRGQETQYF. CDR3 DNA: TGTGCCACCAGCAGAGATGGCTCCCGGGGCCAAGAGACCCAGTACTTC.

The chain recombines TRBV5-1 with TRBJ2-3, with D perhaps matching TRBD2 (6 bases). There are 14 residues in the CDR3. The V end was cut by 4 bases, the J end by 4 bases, with 13 bases between. Germline V CDR1 and CDR2: SGHRS, YFSETQ. The CDR3 bases are TGCGCCAGCAGCCGACATACGGGGGCAGATACGCAGTATTTT. Its protein is CASSRHTGADTQYF.

V usage is TRBV6-1 and J usage is TRBJ1-1; 8 nucleotides line up with TRBD1. Germline V lookup: CDR1 MNHNS, CDR2 SASEGT. The CDR3 loop spans 16 amino acids. The junction had 8 bases not matched to a gene; V was cut back by 4 bases and J by 1 base. In DNA, the CDR3 is TGTGCCAGCAGTGCACACAGGGGGGGTAGGAACACTGAAGCTTTCTTT. Its protein is CASSAHRGGRNTEAFF.

This chain links TRBV5-1 with TRBJ2-3; possible D gene TRBD1, 6 bases. Germline CDR1 is SGHRS and CDR2 is YFSETQ. V gave up 2 bases and J gave up 5 bases, with 15 bases separating them. There are 15 residues in the CDR3. CDR3 nucleotide sequence: TGCGCCAGCAGCTTTAGAGGGGGTGCGGGAGATACGCAGTATTTT. Residues: CASSFRGGAGDTQYF.

The chain carries TRBV6-5 and TRBJ2-7; TRBD1 aligns across 7 bases. V shed 0 bases and J 4 bases; nucleotides not matched to a gene: 9. CDR3 size: 16 residues. Germline values: CDR1 MNHEY, CDR2 SVGAGI. The CDR3 DNA sequence: TGTGCCAGCAGTTACTCTATCCCTCGACAGGGATACGAGCAGTACTTC. Its protein product is CASSYSIPRQGYEQYF.

The gene calls are TRBV5-1 and TRBJ1-1; D unresolved. CDR1 and CDR2 (germline): SGHRS, YFSETQ. This CDR3 is built from 14 residues. Trimming removed 5 bases at V and 1 base at J, with 12 bases between. In DNA, the CDR3 is TGCGCCAGCAGGACGGGGAACCAGAACACTGAAGCTTTCTTT. It is translated as CASRTGNQNTEAFF. Using reference TRBV5-1 and TRBJ1-1 for the parts outside the CDR3, the full variable domain is KAGVTQTPRYLIKTRGQQVTLSCSPISGHRSVSWYQQTPGQGLQFLFEYFSETQRNKGNFPGRFSGRQFSNSRSEMNVSTLELGDSALYLCASRTGNQNTEAFFGQGTRLTVV.

The V and J genes are TRBV9 and TRBJ2-5; 9 bases are a match to TRBD2. Germline trimming cut 3 bases from V and 1 base from J; bases unmatched to any gene: 4. The CDR3 is 15 residues long. Germline-derived CDR1 and CDR2 are SGDLS and YYNGEE. Here the CDR3 reads CASSDSGRGQETQYF. CDR3 in DNA: TGTGCCAGCAGCGATAGCGGGAGAGGCCAAGAGACCCAGTACTTC.

The rearrangement joins TRBV28 to TRBJ2-3; D is unresolved. V was clipped by 4 bases and J by 5 bases, with 7 bases between them. Germline V gene sequence: CDR1 MDHEN, CDR2 SYDVKM. The CDR3 runs to 12 residues. The CDR3 DNA reads TGTGCCAGCAGTTCTGAGATAGATACGCAGTATTTT. This gives the protein CASSSEIDTQYF.

J is TRBJ1-1 and V is TRBV7-2, with D tentatively TRBD1 (5 bases). V was shortened by 1 base and J by 0 bases, with 9 bases between the two germline ends. There are 15 residues in the CDR3. The germline gives CDR1 SGHTA, CDR2 FQGNSA. The CDR3 spells CASSLGNRLNTEAFF. The CDR3 DNA reads TGTGCCAGCAGCTTAGGTAACAGGCTGAACACTGAAGCTTTCTTT.

The CDR3 nucleotides read TGTGCCAGCTCACCGCGGGGGATCCCGGACACTGAAGCTTTCTTT. Amino acids: CASSPRGIPDTEAFF. The rearrangement links TRBV18 to TRBJ1-1; D perhaps matches TRBD1 (5 bases). Germline CDR1 and CDR2: KGHSH and LQKENI. The CDR3 is 15 amino acids. V lost 3 bases and J lost 3, with 14 bases in between.

J is TRBJ1-2 and V is TRBV5-4; TRBD1 aligns across 8 bases. Germline-derived CDR1 and CDR2 are SGHNT and YYREEE (reference sequence). J was trimmed by 7 bases and V by 3 bases; bases with no gene match: 11. The CDR3 runs to 15 residues. CDR3 region: CASSSQRQGRGGYTF. Here the CDR3 DNA reads TGTGCCAGCAGCTCGCAGAGACAGGGGAGAGGTGGCTACACCTTC.

V is TRBV7-9 and J is TRBJ1-2; 9 nucleotides line up with TRBD1. This CDR3 region has 12 residues. Germline CDR1 reads SEHNR; CDR2 reads FQNEAQ (reference sequence). Trimming at V came to 5 bases and at J to 12 bases, leaving 7 bases not matched to a gene. The CDR3 coding sequence is TGTGCCAGCAGCCACGGGACAGGGTTCAACACCTTC. This encodes CASSHGTGFNTF. Together with reference TRBV7-9 and TRBJ1-2, the CDR3 gives the full variable domain: DTGVSQNPRHKITKRGQNVTFRCDPISEHNRLYWYRQTLGQGPEFLTYFQNEAQLEKSRLLSDRFSAERPKGSFSTLEIQRTEQGDSAMYLCASSHGTGFNTFGSGTRLTVV.

CDR3 in amino acids: CASSDVEGSEKLFF. The CDR3 DNA reads TGTGCCAGCAGTGACGTCGAGGGATCTGAAAAACTGTTTTTT. The J gene is TRBJ1-4, the V gene TRBV2; D is undetermined. Germline V lookup: CDR1 SNHLY, CDR2 FYNNEI. V was clipped by 3 bases and J by 7 bases, with 12 bases between them. The CDR3 totals 14 residues.

Remarks on this clone: Other DNA sequences in this sample translate to the same CDR3. The chain uses TRBV12-5 and TRBJ2-5, with 9 bases fitting TRBD1. In germline, CDR1 is LGHNT, CDR2 FRNRAP. V dropped 5 bases and J dropped 5; count of bases not matched to a gene: 3. The CDR3 covers 13 residues. This chain's CDR3 is CASGLGQGETQYF. Here the CDR3 DNA reads TGTGCTAGTGGTCTGGGACAGGGTGAGACCCAGTACTTC.

V usage is TRBV29-1 and J usage is TRBJ2-2, with D possibly TRBD1 on 5 matching bases. Germline V lookup: CDR1 SQVTM, CDR2 ANQGSEA. Trimming shortened V by 2 bases and J by 1 base, and 5 bases separated the two germline ends. CDR3 length: 13 residues. CDR3 DNA: TGCAGCGTTGAACAGGGGAACACCGGGGAGCTGTTTTTT. Residues: CSVEQGNTGELFF.

The chain links TRBV4-1 to TRBJ1-2; D remains ambiguous. The CDR3 runs 15 residues. Looked up from germline, CDR1 is MGHRA and CDR2 is YSYEKL. The V and J ends lost 1 base and 2 bases respectively, with 11 bases between them. The CDR3 sequence is CASSQAGGQNYGYTF. CDR3 DNA: TGCGCCAGCAGCCAAGCGGGAGGCCAAAACTATGGCTACACCTTC.